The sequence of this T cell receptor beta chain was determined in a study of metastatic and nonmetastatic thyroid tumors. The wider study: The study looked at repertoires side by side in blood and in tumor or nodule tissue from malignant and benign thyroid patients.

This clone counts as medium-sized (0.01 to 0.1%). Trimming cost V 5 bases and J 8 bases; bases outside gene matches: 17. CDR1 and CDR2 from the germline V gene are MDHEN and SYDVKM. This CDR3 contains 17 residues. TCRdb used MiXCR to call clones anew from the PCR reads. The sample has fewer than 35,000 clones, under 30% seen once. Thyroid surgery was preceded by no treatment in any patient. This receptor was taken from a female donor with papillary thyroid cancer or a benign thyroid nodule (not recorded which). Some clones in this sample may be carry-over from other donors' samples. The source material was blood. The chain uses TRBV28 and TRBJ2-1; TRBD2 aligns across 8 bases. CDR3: CASSRLAGRLVQYEQFF. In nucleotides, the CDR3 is TGTGCCAGCAGTAGGCTAGCGGGTCGGTTGGTACAATATGAGCAGTTCTTC.